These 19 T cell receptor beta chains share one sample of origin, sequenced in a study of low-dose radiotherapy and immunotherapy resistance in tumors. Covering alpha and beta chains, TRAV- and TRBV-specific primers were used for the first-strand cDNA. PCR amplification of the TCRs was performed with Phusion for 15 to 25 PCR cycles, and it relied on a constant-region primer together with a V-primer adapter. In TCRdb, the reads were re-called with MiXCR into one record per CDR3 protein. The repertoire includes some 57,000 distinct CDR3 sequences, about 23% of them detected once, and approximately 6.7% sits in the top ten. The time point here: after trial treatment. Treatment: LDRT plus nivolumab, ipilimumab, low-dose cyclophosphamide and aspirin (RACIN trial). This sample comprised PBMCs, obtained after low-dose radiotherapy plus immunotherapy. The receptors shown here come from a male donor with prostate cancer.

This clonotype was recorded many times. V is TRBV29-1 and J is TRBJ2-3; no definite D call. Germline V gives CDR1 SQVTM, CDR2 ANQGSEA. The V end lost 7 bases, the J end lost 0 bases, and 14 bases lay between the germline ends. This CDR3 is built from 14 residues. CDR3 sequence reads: CSAIKSSSTDTQYF. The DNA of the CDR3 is TGCAGCGCGATAAAGAGTTCTAGCACAGATACGCAGTATTTT.

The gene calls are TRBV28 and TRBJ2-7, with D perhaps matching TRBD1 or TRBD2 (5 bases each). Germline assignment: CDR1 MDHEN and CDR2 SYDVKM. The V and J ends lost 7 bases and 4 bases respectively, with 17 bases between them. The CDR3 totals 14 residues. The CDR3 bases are TGTGCCAGCATGCGGTCCGGGGACCGATACGAGCAGTACTTC. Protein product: CASMRSGDRYEQYF.

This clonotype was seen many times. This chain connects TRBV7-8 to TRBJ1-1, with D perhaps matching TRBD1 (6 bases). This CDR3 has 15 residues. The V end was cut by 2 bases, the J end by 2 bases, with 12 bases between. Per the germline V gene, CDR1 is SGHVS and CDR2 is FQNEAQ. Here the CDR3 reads CASSLLRGPNTEAFF. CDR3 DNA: TGTGCCAGCAGCTTACTACGGGGGCCCAACACTGAAGCTTTCTTT.

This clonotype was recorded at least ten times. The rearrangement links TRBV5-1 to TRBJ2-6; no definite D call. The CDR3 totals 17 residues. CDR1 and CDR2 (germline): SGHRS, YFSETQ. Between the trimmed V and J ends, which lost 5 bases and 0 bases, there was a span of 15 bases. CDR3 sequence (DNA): TGCGCCAGCAGGCCCCCTGGGTCGTCCTCTGGGGCCAACGTCCTGACTTTC. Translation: CASRPPGSSSGANVLTF.

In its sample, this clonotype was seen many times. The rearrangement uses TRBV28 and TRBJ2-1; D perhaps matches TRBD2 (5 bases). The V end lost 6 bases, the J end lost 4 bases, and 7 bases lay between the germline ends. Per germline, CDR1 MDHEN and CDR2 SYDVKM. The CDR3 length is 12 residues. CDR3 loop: CASSGNYNEQFF. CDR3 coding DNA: TGTGCCAGCAGCGGGAATTACAATGAGCAGTTCTTC.

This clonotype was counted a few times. The CDR3 DNA reads as TGTGCCAGCAGTTACGGGGCCGGGCCCACTGAAGCTTTCTTT. Translating gives CASSYGAGPTEAFF. The chain is built from TRBV6-5 and TRBJ1-1, with D maybe TRBD1 (5 bases). The CDR3 consists of 14 residues. Trimming removed 2 bases at V and 4 bases at J, with 11 bases between. Germline V gene sequence: CDR1 MNHEY, CDR2 SVGAGI.

DNA of the CDR3: TGTGCCAGCAGGACTGGGTATGGCTACACCTTC. It translates to CASRTGYGYTF. The chain has TRBV12-3 or TRBV12-4 and TRBJ1-2; the D is unclear. Trimming removed 6 bases from V and 5 bases from J, with 7 bases in between. The CDR3 runs 11 residues.

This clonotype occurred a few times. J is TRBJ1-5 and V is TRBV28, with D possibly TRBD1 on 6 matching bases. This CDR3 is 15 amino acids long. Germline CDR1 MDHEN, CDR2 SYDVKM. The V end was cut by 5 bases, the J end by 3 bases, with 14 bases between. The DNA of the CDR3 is TGTGCCAGCAGTCGCGGAGGACAGTTCAATCAGCCCCAGCATTTT. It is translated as CASSRGGQFNQPQHF.

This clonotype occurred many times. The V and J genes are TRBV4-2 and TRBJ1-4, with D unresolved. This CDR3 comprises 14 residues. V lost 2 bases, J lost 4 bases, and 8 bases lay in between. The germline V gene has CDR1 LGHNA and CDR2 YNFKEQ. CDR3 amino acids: CASSQTQRNEKLFF. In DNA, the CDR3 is TGTGCCAGCAGCCAAACCCAACGTAATGAAAAACTGTTTTTT.

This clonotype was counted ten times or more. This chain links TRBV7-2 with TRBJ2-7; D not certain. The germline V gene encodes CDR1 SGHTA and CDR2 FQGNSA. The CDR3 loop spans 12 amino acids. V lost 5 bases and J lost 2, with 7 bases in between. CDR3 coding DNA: TGTGCCAGCAGCCGACAAGCCTACGAGCAGTACTTC. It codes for CASSRQAYEQYF.

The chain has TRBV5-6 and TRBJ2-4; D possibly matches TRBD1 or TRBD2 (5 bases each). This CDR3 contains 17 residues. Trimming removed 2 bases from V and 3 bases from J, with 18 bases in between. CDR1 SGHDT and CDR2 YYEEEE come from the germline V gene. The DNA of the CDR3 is TGTGCCAGCAGCTTTATGGGGACCAGCTCCCACAAAAACATTCAGTACTTC. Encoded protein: CASSFMGTSSHKNIQYF.

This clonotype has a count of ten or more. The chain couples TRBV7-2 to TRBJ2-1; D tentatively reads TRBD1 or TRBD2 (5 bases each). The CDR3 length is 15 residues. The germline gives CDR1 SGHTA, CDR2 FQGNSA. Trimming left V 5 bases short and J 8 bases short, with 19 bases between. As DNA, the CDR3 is TGTGCCAGCAGCGCCGGGACCCGGAATTTCTATGAGCAGTTCTTC. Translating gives CASSAGTRNFYEQFF. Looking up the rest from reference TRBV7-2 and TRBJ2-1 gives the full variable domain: GAGVSQSPSNKVTEKGKDVELRCDPISGHTALYWYRQSLGQGLEFLIYFQGNSAPDKSGLPSDRFSAERTGGSVSTLTIQRTQQEDSAVYLCASSAGTRNFYEQFFGPGTRLTVL.

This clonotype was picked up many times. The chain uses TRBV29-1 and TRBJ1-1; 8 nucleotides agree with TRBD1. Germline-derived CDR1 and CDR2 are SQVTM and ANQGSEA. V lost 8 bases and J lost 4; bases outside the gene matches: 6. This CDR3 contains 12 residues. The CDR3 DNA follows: TGCAGCCTTGCTACAGGGGGCACTGAAGCTTTCTTT. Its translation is CSLATGGTEAFF. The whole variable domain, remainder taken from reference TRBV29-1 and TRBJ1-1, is SAVISQKPSRDICQRGTSLTIQCQVDSQVTMMFWYRQQPGQSLTLIATANQGSEATYESGFVIDKFPISRPNLTFSTLTVSNMSPEDSSIYLCSLATGGTEAFFGQGTRLTVV.

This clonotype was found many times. The CDR3: CASGQGAHTGELFF. CDR3 coding DNA: TGTGCCAGCGGACAGGGGGCCCACACCGGGGAGCTGTTTTTT. The gene calls are TRBV3-1 and TRBJ2-2, with TRBD1 matching over 11 bases. Germline trimming cut 8 bases from V and 3 bases from J; bases unmatched to any gene: 2. Germline V gives CDR1 LGHDT, CDR2 YNNKEL (reference sequence). The CDR3 sequence is 14 residues long.

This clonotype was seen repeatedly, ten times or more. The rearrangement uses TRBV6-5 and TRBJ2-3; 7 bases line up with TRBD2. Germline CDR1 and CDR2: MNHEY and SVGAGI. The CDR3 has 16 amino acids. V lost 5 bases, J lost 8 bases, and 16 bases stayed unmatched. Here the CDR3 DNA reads TGTGCCAGCAGTCCAAGGCCGGGGGGAGGGCACGGTACGCAGTATTTT. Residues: CASSPRPGGGHGTQYF.

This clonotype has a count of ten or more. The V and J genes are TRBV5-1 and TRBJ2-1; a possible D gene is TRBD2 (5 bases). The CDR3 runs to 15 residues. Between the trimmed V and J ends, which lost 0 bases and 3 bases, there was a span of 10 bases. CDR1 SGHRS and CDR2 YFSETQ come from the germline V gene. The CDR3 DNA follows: TGCGCCAGCAGCTTGGAGGGAGCTGGCTACAATGAGCAGTTCTTC. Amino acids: CASSLEGAGYNEQFF.

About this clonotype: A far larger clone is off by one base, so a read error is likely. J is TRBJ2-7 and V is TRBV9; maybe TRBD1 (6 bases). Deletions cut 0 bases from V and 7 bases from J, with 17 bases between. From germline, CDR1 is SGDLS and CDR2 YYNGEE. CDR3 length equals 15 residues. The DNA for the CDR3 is TGTGCCAGCAGCGTAGGTAGCATACAGGGCAATGAGCAGTACTTC. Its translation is CASSVGSIQGNEQYF.

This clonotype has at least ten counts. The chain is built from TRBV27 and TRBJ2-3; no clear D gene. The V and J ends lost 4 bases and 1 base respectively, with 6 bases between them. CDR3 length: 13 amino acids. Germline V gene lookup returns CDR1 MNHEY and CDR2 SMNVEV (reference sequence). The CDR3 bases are TGTGCCAGCAGTTCAGCCGGCACAGATACGCAGTATTTT. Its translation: CASSSAGTDTQYF.

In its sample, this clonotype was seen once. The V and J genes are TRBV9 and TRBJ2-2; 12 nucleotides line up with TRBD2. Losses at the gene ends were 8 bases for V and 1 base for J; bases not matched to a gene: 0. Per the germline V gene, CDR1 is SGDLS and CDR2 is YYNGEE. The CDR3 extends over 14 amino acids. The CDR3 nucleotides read TGTGCCAGGACTAGCGGGAGGAACACCGGGGAGCTGTTTTTT. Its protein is CARTSGRNTGELFF.